The 10 T cell receptor beta chains below come from one sample, sequenced in a study of blood T cell repertoires in COVID-19. Sequencing was performed with immunoSEQ multiplex PCR; in TCRdb, only in-frame clones are kept and a portion is missing. The sample has under 350,000 clones, approximately 86% seen once. The specimen was peripheral blood. The origin of the receptors is a man in his 70s with acute or convalescent COVID-19.

The chain uses TRBV24-1 and TRBJ2-7, with D unresolved. Germline-derived CDR1 and CDR2 are KGHDR and SFDVKD. There are 14 residues in the CDR3. V was clipped by 4 bases and J by 5 bases, with 14 bases between them. Here the CDR3 DNA reads TGTGCCACCAGTGACTCGACGTACAGTGACGAGCAGTACTTC. Translated: CATSDSTYSDEQYF.

The genes are TRBV19 and TRBJ1-5; 10 nucleotides match TRBD1. Trimming cost V 4 bases and J 7 bases; bases outside gene matches: 7. Germline V gene data show CDR1 as LNHDA and CDR2 as SQIVND (reference sequence). The CDR3 length is 15 residues. This CDR3 reads CASSTVGQGNQPQHF. The CDR3 bases are TGTGCCAGTAGTACCGTGGGACAGGGGAACCAGCCCCAGCATTTT.

V usage is TRBV7-2 and J usage is TRBJ1-3, with D uncertain. CDR1 is SGHTA, CDR2 FQGNSA, per germline. V was pared by 4 bases and J by 2 bases, with 6 bases between. The CDR3 is 13 residues long. CDR3 region: CASSSSTGNTIYF. DNA of the CDR3: TGTGCCAGCAGCTCATCAACTGGAAACACCATATATTTT.

This sequence joins TRBV27 and TRBJ1-2, with TRBD1 as a possible D gene (6 bases). The V and J ends lost 2 bases and 6 bases respectively, with 10 bases between them. Germline V gene sequence: CDR1 MNHEY, CDR2 SMNVEV (reference sequence). This CDR3 comprises 13 residues. CDR3 region: CASSLQGLDGYTF. DNA of the CDR3: TGTGCCAGCAGTTTACAGGGGCTGGATGGCTACACCTTC.

V is TRBV3-1 (or the pseudogene TRBV3-2) and J is TRBJ1-3; tentative D call: TRBD1 (5 bases). Per the germline V gene, CDR1 is LGHDT and CDR2 is YNNKEL (reference sequence). The CDR3 covers 15 residues. V lost 0 bases to trimming and J lost 4 bases, with 10 bases between them. CDR3 loop: CASSQDTGLGNTIYF. CDR3 nucleotide sequence: TGTGCCAGCAGCCAAGACACAGGTCTAGGAAACACCATATATTTT.

CDR3 residues: CASSLVRGSTDTQYF. CDR3 DNA sequence: TGTGCCAGCAGCTTAGTGCGGGGAAGCACAGATACGCAGTATTTT. The rearrangement links TRBV7-6 to TRBJ2-3; D perhaps matches TRBD2 (6 bases). CDR1 SGHVS and CDR2 FNYEAQ come from the germline V gene. The CDR3 runs to 15 residues. Trimming took 1 base from V and 0 from J, leaving 8 bases between them.

This chain's CDR3 is CASSPSGRSYNEQFF. For the CDR3, the DNA is TGTGCCAGCAGCCCTAGCGGGAGGTCCTACAATGAGCAGTTCTTC. The V call is TRBV7-2, the J call TRBJ2-1; TRBD2 agrees at 11 bases. The CDR3 runs to 15 residues. J gave up 1 base and V 5 bases, and 1 base lay outside the gene matches. The V gene's germline CDR1 is SGHTA and CDR2 FQGNSA.

The rearrangement links TRBV28 to TRBJ2-1; 8 positions match TRBD2. V was clipped by 6 bases and J by 0 bases; unmatched bases: 4. Germline V gives CDR1 MDHEN, CDR2 SYDVKM. There are 15 residues in the CDR3. This CDR3 reads CASRRAGASYNEQFF. The DNA of the CDR3 is TGTGCCAGCAGAAGAGCGGGGGCCTCCTACAATGAGCAGTTCTTC.

The chain is built from TRBV2 and TRBJ2-2; TRBD2 agrees at 9 bases. Trimming took 5 bases from V and 2 from J; bases not matched to a gene: 6. CDR1 and CDR2 (germline): SNHLY, FYNNEI. This CDR3 has 16 amino acids. DNA for the CDR3: TGTGCCAGCAGTACTCCTAGCGGGACCAACACCGGGGAGCTGTTTTTT. Amino acids: CASSTPSGTNTGELFF.

V gene TRBV4-1 combines with J gene TRBJ1-1; 9 bases are shared with TRBD1. Germline assignment: CDR1 MGHRA and CDR2 YSYEKL. Losses at the gene ends were 3 bases for V and 6 bases for J; bases not matched to a gene: 8. This CDR3 has 15 amino acids. CDR3 sequence reads: CASSHHGQGLAEAFF. CDR3 coding DNA: TGCGCCAGCAGCCACCACGGACAGGGGCTGGCTGAAGCTTTCTTT.